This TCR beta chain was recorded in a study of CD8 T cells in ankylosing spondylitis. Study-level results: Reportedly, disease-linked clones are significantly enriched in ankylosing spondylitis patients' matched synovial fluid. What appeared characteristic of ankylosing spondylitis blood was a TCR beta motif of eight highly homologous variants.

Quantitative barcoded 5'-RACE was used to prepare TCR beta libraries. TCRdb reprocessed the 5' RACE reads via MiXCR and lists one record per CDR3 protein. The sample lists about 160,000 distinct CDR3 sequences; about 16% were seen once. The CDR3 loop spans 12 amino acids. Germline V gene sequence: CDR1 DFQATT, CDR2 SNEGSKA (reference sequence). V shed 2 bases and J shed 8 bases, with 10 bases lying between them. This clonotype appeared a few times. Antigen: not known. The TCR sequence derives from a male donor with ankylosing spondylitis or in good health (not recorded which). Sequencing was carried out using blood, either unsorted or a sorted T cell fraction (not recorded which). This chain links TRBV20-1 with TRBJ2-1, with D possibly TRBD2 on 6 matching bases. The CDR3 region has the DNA TGCAGTGCTAGACCACTAGCCTATGAGCAGTTCTTC. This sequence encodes CSARPLAYEQFF.